Listed below are T cell receptor beta chains from one sample, sequenced in a study of T cells in Graves' hyperthyroidism and ophthalmopathy. TCRdb passed the multiplex PCR reads through MiXCR, listing each CDR3 protein once. The table shows about 180,000 distinct CDR3 sequences, with more than 15% occurring only once. Sequencing used blood. These receptors were obtained from a woman between 50 and 59 years old with Graves' hyperthyroidism. CDR3s include the opening cysteine and the closing phenylalanine or tryptophan. Each record gives: D gene, clone size, J gene, V gene, CDR3 protein, CDR3 DNA. The D gene is left open where the match is weak. A row's size may be missing; if present it is once, few, many or a size class.

D gene: NA; clone size: many; J gene: TRBJ2-2; V gene: TRBV28; CDR3 protein: CASSSVLETGELFF; CDR3 DNA: TGTGCCAGCAGCTCTGTACTAGAGACCGGGGAGCTGTTTTTT
D gene: NA; clone size: many; J gene: TRBJ1-2; V gene: TRBV12-3/TRBV12-4; CDR3 protein: CASTVHGGSYTF; CDR3 DNA: TGTGCCAGCACCGTACATGGCGGGAGCTACACCTTC
D gene: TRBD1; clone size: many; J gene: TRBJ1-1; V gene: TRBV18; CDR3 protein: CASSPDRGPMNTEAFF; CDR3 DNA: TGTGCCAGCTCACCCGACAGGGGGCCTATGAACACTGAAGCTTTCTTT
D gene: NA; clone size: many; J gene: TRBJ1-1; V gene: TRBV5-1; CDR3 protein: CASSLGAGRLNTEAFF; CDR3 DNA: TGCGCCAGCAGCTTGGGGGCAGGGCGCCTGAACACTGAAGCTTTCTTT
D gene: NA; clone size: many; J gene: TRBJ1-4; V gene: TRBV28; CDR3 protein: CASSLGPWKGGEKLFF; CDR3 DNA: TGTGCCAGCAGTCTCGGCCCCTGGAAGGGTGGTGAAAAACTGTTTTTT
D gene: TRBD2; clone size: many; J gene: TRBJ2-7; V gene: TRBV20-1; CDR3 protein: CSARDPAGVTYEQYF; CDR3 DNA: TGCAGTGCTAGAGATCCAGCGGGGGTGACCTACGAGCAGTACTTC
D gene: NA; clone size: many; J gene: TRBJ2-1; V gene: TRBV19; CDR3 protein: CASSRYAYNEQFF; CDR3 DNA: TGTGCCAGTAGTAGGTACGCGTACAATGAGCAGTTCTTC
D gene: NA; clone size: many; J gene: TRBJ1-1; V gene: TRBV10-1; CDR3 protein: CASRRDPSVNTEAFF; CDR3 DNA: TGCGCCAGCAGGCGGGACCCGTCGGTGAACACTGAAGCTTTCTTT
D gene: TRBD1; clone size: many; J gene: TRBJ1-1; V gene: TRBV28; CDR3 protein: CASSLGRGHDEAFF; CDR3 DNA: TGTGCCAGCAGTTTAGGAAGGGGGCATGATGAAGCTTTCTTT
D gene: NA; clone size: many; J gene: TRBJ2-7; V gene: TRBV24-1; CDR3 protein: CATSDTHYEQYF; CDR3 DNA: TGTGCCACCAGTGATACCCACTACGAGCAGTACTTC
D gene: NA; clone size: many; J gene: TRBJ2-3; V gene: TRBV24-1; CDR3 protein: CATSETQYDTQYF; CDR3 DNA: TGTGCCACCAGTGAGACACAGTACGATACGCAGTATTTT
D gene: TRBD2; clone size: many; J gene: TRBJ2-3; V gene: TRBV29-1; CDR3 protein: CSHSQRGGSTDTQYF; CDR3 DNA: TGCAGCCACTCTCAGCGGGGGGGTAGCACAGATACGCAGTATTTT
D gene: NA; clone size: many; J gene: TRBJ2-3; V gene: TRBV3-1; CDR3 protein: CASSQRSGWSTDTQYF; CDR3 DNA: TGTGCCAGCAGCCAACGCAGCGGGTGGAGCACAGATACGCAGTATTTT
D gene: NA; clone size: few; J gene: TRBJ2-2; V gene: TRBV5-1; CDR3 protein: CASRLRDTGELFF; CDR3 DNA: TGCGCCAGCAGGCTCAGAGACACCGGGGAGCTGTTTTTT
D gene: NA; clone size: many; J gene: TRBJ2-5; V gene: TRBV2; CDR3 protein: CASSDLVAGEKTQYF; CDR3 DNA: TGTGCCAGCAGTGATTTGGTAGCTGGGGAGAAGACCCAGTACTTC
D gene: NA; clone size: many; J gene: TRBJ2-2; V gene: TRBV25-1; CDR3 protein: CASMRPNTGELFF; CDR3 DNA: TGTGCCAGCATGCGACCGAACACCGGGGAGCTGTTTTTT
D gene: TRBD2; clone size: many; J gene: TRBJ2-5; V gene: TRBV29-1; CDR3 protein: CSASTSRQETQYF; CDR3 DNA: TGCAGCGCCTCGACTAGCCGCCAAGAGACCCAGTACTTC
D gene: NA; clone size: NA; J gene: TRBJ2-1; V gene: TRBV20-1; CDR3 protein: CSAPRTANEQFF; CDR3 DNA: TGCAGTGCGCCCCGTACTGCCAATGAGCAGTTCTTC
D gene: NA; clone size: many; J gene: TRBJ2-1; V gene: TRBV6-1; CDR3 protein: CASRLGPYGSYNEQFF; CDR3 DNA: TGTGCCAGCAGACTCGGCCCATACGGATCCTACAATGAGCAGTTCTTC
D gene: NA; clone size: many; J gene: TRBJ1-1; V gene: TRBV19; CDR3 protein: CATYQGMTEAFF; CDR3 DNA: TGTGCCACTTATCAGGGAATGACTGAAGCTTTCTTT
D gene: NA; clone size: many; J gene: TRBJ1-2; V gene: TRBV2; CDR3 protein: CASKGGSWYGYTF; CDR3 DNA: TGTGCCAGCAAGGGGGGGAGTTGGTATGGCTACACCTTC
D gene: NA; clone size: NA; J gene: TRBJ2-1; V gene: TRBV6-2/TRBV6-3; CDR3 protein: CASSPMTVVPKQFF; CDR3 DNA: TGTGCCAGCAGTCCCATGACAGTTGTTCCAAAGCAGTTCTTC
D gene: TRBD1; clone size: many; J gene: TRBJ2-1; V gene: TRBV6-6; CDR3 protein: CASSYRGLSYNEQFF; CDR3 DNA: TGTGCCAGCAGTTACAGGGGGCTTTCCTACAATGAGCAGTTCTTC
D gene: TRBD1; clone size: NA; J gene: TRBJ1-5; V gene: TRBV7-9; CDR3 protein: CASSHRDRVSVSNQPQHF; CDR3 DNA: TGTGCCAGCAGCCACCGGGACAGGGTATCCGTTAGCAATCAGCCCCAGCATTTT
D gene: NA; clone size: many; J gene: TRBJ2-2; V gene: TRBV7-2; CDR3 protein: CASSPLYGAAGELFF; CDR3 DNA: TGTGCCAGCAGCCCCCTTTACGGGGCAGCCGGGGAGCTGTTTTTT
D gene: NA; clone size: few; J gene: TRBJ1-6; V gene: TRBV27; CDR3 protein: CASRWGADNSPLHF; CDR3 DNA: TGTGCCAGCAGATGGGGCGCGGATAATTCACCCCTCCACTTT
D gene: NA; clone size: many; J gene: TRBJ2-7; V gene: TRBV27; CDR3 protein: CASSLWGHEQYF; CDR3 DNA: TGTGCCAGCAGTTTATGGGGCCACGAGCAGTACTTC
D gene: TRBD1; clone size: NA; J gene: TRBJ2-7; V gene: TRBV27; CDR3 protein: CANVRDRGSQYF; CDR3 DNA: TGTGCCAACGTCCGGGACAGGGGCTCGCAGTACTTC
D gene: TRBD1; clone size: many; J gene: TRBJ1-1; V gene: TRBV28; CDR3 protein: CASSSGDRGLGTEAFF; CDR3 DNA: TGTGCCAGCAGTTCTGGGGACAGGGGATTAGGCACTGAAGCTTTCTTT
D gene: TRBD2; clone size: many; J gene: TRBJ2-1; V gene: TRBV9; CDR3 protein: CASSVGLANEQFF; CDR3 DNA: TGTGCCAGCAGCGTCGGACTAGCTAATGAGCAGTTCTTC
D gene: NA; clone size: few; J gene: TRBJ2-3; V gene: TRBV6-1; CDR3 protein: CASTRYLRDIPDTQYF; CDR3 DNA: TGTGCCAGCACACGATACTTAAGGGATATCCCAGATACGCAGTATTTT
D gene: TRBD1; clone size: many; J gene: TRBJ2-7; V gene: TRBV28; CDR3 protein: CASSLRQGKREQYF; CDR3 DNA: TGTGCCAGCAGTTTAAGACAGGGGAAGCGCGAGCAGTACTTC
D gene: NA; clone size: many; J gene: TRBJ1-1; V gene: TRBV5-4; CDR3 protein: CASSLDGRMNTEAFF; CDR3 DNA: TGTGCCAGCAGCTTGGACGGGAGAATGAACACTGAAGCTTTCTTT
D gene: NA; clone size: NA; J gene: TRBJ2-2; V gene: TRBV5-1; CDR3 protein: CASSLVTPGELFF; CDR3 DNA: TGCGCCAGCAGCTTGGTTACGCCCGGGGAGCTGTTTTTT
D gene: TRBD2; clone size: NA; J gene: TRBJ2-1; V gene: TRBV2; CDR3 protein: CASWPGLAGPRRINEQFF; CDR3 DNA: TGTGCCAGCTGGCCGGGACTAGCGGGTCCCCGCCGTATAAATGAGCAGTTCTTC
D gene: NA; clone size: many; J gene: TRBJ2-7; V gene: TRBV6-2/TRBV6-3; CDR3 protein: CASMRANEQYF; CDR3 DNA: TGTGCCAGCATGAGGGCCAACGAGCAGTACTTC
D gene: NA; clone size: NA; J gene: TRBJ2-7; V gene: TRBV4-1; CDR3 protein: CASSQLKIRGDEQYF; CDR3 DNA: TGCGCCAGCAGCCAACTTAAGATAAGAGGGGACGAGCAGTACTTC